This T cell receptor (beta chain) was observed in a study of T cell changes during pregnancy in multiple sclerosis. Trimming at V came to 1 base and at J to 3 bases, leaving 10 bases not matched to a gene. The CDR3 is 17 residues long. CDR1 and CDR2 from the germline V gene are LNHNV and YYDKDF (reference sequence). TCRdb's table, derived via immunoSEQ multiplex PCR, lists solely in-frame clones and lacks some. The sample lists fewer than 85,000 clones; about 91% were seen once. The chain couples TRBV15 to TRBJ2-7, with TRBD1 matching over 9 bases. Specimen: peripheral blood, collected before pregnancy. The clonotype was recovered from a female donor with multiple sclerosis, enrolled in a pregnancy study. CDR3 region: CATSRGLPTGGGYEQYF. In nucleotides, the CDR3 is TGTGCCACCAGCAGAGGCCTCCCGACAGGGGGGGGCTACGAGCAGTACTTC.